What follows are 26 T cell receptor beta chains derived from one specimen sequenced in a study of regulatory T cells in long-lasting Graves disease. Building of the TCR beta libraries involved iRepertoire HTBI primers and Arm-PCR of CDR3 regions. From the multiplex PCR reads, TCRdb called clonotypes with MiXCR, one entry per CDR3 protein. The sample includes 400,000 to 500,000 distinct CDR3 sequences, roughly 15% of them seen just once. As for time point: newly diagnosed GD, antithyroid drugs for less than 3 months. The TCR library used RNA extracted from PBMCs. The same sample was also used in a study of T cells in Graves' hyperthyroidism and ophthalmopathy.

The sequencing here drew on peripheral blood mononuclear cells (PBMCs), taken at new diagnosis, from a patient treated with antithyroid drugs. All receptors come from a woman aged 18-35 years with Graves disease.

This clonotype was recorded many times. The rearrangement uses TRBV28 and TRBJ2-1; no definite D call. V was pared by 2 bases and J by 7 bases, with 15 bases between. The CDR3 totals 15 residues. From germline, CDR1 is MDHEN and CDR2 SYDVKM. The CDR3 DNA sequence: TGTGCCAGCAGTTTAGAGGCAGGTTTTAGGAATGAGCAGTTCTTC. Protein product: CASSLEAGFRNEQFF.

This clonotype was recorded a few times. This rearrangement joins TRBV13 to TRBJ2-7, with TRBD2 matching 11 bases. The length of the CDR3 is 14 residues. Germline-derived CDR1 and CDR2 are PRHDT and FYEKMQ (reference sequence). V trimming: 4 bases; J trimming: 6 bases; junction bases outside the gene matches: 5. CDR3 region: CASSWLAGGLEQYF. The CDR3 nucleotides read TGTGCCAGCAGCTGGCTAGCGGGAGGTCTCGAGCAGTACTTC.

A word on this clonotype: A much larger clonotype is one base distant, so this may be a read error. J is TRBJ2-2 and V is TRBV20-1; D unclear. The V gene lost 7 bases and the J gene lost 1 base, with 10 bases spanning the gap. The CDR3 consists of 13 residues. Germline CDR1 reads DFQATT; CDR2 reads SNEGSKA (reference sequence). The CDR3 sequence is CSVFSGNTGELFF. CDR3 nucleotides: TGCAGTGTGTTCTCGGGGAACACCGGGGAGCTGTTTTTT.

The rearrangement uses TRBV7-2 and TRBJ1-2, with TRBD1 as a possible D gene (6 bases). Germline V gene lookup returns CDR1 SGHTA and CDR2 FQGNSA. The CDR3 totals 15 residues. Trimming shortened V by 0 bases and J by 8 bases, and 16 bases separated the two germline ends. CDR3 protein: CASSLAQRGGAGYTF. CDR3 DNA: TGTGCCAGCAGCTTAGCGCAAAGGGGGGGCGCGGGCTACACCTTC.

This clonotype was recorded many times. This chain joins TRBV27 and TRBJ2-7; 8 positions agree with TRBD2. Germline V lookup: CDR1 MNHEY, CDR2 SMNVEV (reference sequence). This CDR3 comprises 16 residues. The junction had 12 bases not matched to a gene; V was cut back by 7 bases and J by 1 base. The CDR3 loop reads CASKRSGGEESYEQYF. DNA of the CDR3: TGTGCCAGCAAAAGATCGGGAGGGGAGGAATCCTACGAGCAGTACTTC.

This clonotype was found a few times. The rearrangement uses TRBV6-1 and TRBJ2-1; TRBD2 aligns across 7 bases. Per the germline V gene, CDR1 is MNHNS and CDR2 is SASEGT. CDR3 length: 16 residues. Trimming cost V 7 bases and J 1 base; bases outside gene matches: 10. CDR3 in DNA: TGTGCCAGCACCTTAGGACTAGTTCGTTCCTACAATGAGCAGTTCTTC. Translated, it gives CASTLGLVRSYNEQFF.

The chain carries TRBV7-3 and TRBJ2-3; D is possibly TRBD1 or TRBD2 (6 bases each). The germline V gene encodes CDR1 SGHTA and CDR2 FQGTGA. The CDR3 runs to 16 residues. V lost 3 bases to trimming and J lost 6 bases, with 19 bases between them. The CDR3 bases are TGTGCCAGCAGCTTGGGGGGCGGAGGGGAAGGGGATACGCAGTATTTT. As protein: CASSLGGGGEGDTQYF.

In this sample, this clonotype turned up a few times. The CDR3 nucleotides are TGTGCCAGCTCACCACGAACAGCGGTTATTAGCACAGATACGCAGTATTTT. The encoded protein is CASSPRTAVISTDTQYF. This chain joins TRBV18 and TRBJ2-3; TRBD2 might be the D (5 bases). CDR1 and CDR2 from the germline V gene are KGHSH and LQKENI. Trimming stripped 1 base from V and 0 bases from J, with 14 bases between. CDR3 length equals 17 residues.

In this sample, this clonotype turned up many times. This chain links TRBV29-1 with TRBJ2-7, with D uncertain. The germline V gene has CDR1 SQVTM and CDR2 ANQGSEA. The CDR3 is 12 amino acids. V lost 5 bases, J lost 4 bases, and 12 bases lay in between. The CDR3 DNA reads as TGCAGCGTTAAAAGGTCTGTGTACGAGCAGTACTTC. Its protein product is CSVKRSVYEQYF.

This clonotype was counted a few times. The genes are TRBV4-1 and TRBJ2-7; 11 bases are shared with TRBD2. CDR3 size: 17 residues. Germline V CDR1 and CDR2: MGHRA, YSYEKL. Unmatched junction bases numbered 13, after V lost 4 bases and J lost 5 bases. The CDR3 is CASSPHGLAGGSNEQYF. In DNA form, the CDR3 reads TGCGCCAGCAGCCCGCACGGTCTAGCGGGAGGCAGCAACGAGCAGTACTTC.

This clonotype has more than one count but fewer than ten. The V and J genes are TRBV5-1 and TRBJ2-2; possibly TRBD1 or TRBD2 for D (6 bases each). The CDR3 spans 15 residues. V lost 3 bases and J 3 bases, leaving 12 bases between the germline ends. CDR1 and CDR2 (germline): SGHRS, YFSETQ. This CDR3 reads CASSSGAGDTGELFF. CDR3 bases: TGCGCCAGCAGCTCGGGGGCAGGGGACACCGGGGAGCTGTTTTTT. The whole variable domain, filled in from reference TRBV5-1 and TRBJ2-2, reads KAGVTQTPRYLIKTRGQQVTLSCSPISGHRSVSWYQQTPGQGLQFLFEYFSETQRNKGNFPGRFSGRQFSNSRSEMNVSTLELGDSALYLCASSSGAGDTGELFFGEGSRLTVL.

The rearrangement uses TRBV4-3 and TRBJ1-5; 10 positions match TRBD1. The CDR3 loop spans 17 amino acids. The junction had 5 bases not matched to a gene; V was cut back by 0 bases and J by 3 bases. CDR1 is LGHNA, CDR2 YSLEER, per germline. The chain's CDR3 is CASSQEDRGPYNQPQHF. DNA for the CDR3: TGCGCCAGCAGCCAAGAAGACAGGGGGCCCTACAATCAGCCCCAGCATTTT.

This clonotype showed up many times. The CDR3 bases are TGTGCCAGCAGTACGGGACTTCCACGGGGCTACGAGCAGTACTTC. Translation: CASSTGLPRGYEQYF. The chain links TRBV12-3 or TRBV12-4 to TRBJ2-7; D is possibly TRBD2 (6 bases). The CDR3 spans 15 residues. V lost 5 bases and J lost 3, with 17 bases in between.

This clonotype turned up a few times. The chain carries TRBV9 and TRBJ1-2; TRBD1 might be the D (6 bases). CDR1 and CDR2 from the germline V gene are SGDLS and YYNGEE. The V end lost 0 bases, the J end lost 6 bases, and 15 bases lay between the germline ends. This CDR3 has 15 residues. The chain's CDR3 is CASSVEGHASNGYTF. CDR3 DNA: TGTGCCAGCAGCGTAGAGGGACATGCCTCGAATGGCTACACCTTC.

Ten or more counts support this clonotype. V usage is TRBV6-9 and J usage is TRBJ2-7, with D perhaps matching TRBD2 (7 bases). This CDR3 contains 14 residues. The V gene's germline CDR1 is MNHGY and CDR2 SVAAGI. Trimming removed 3 bases from V and 3 bases from J, with 12 bases in between. The CDR3 DNA is TGTGCCAGCAGTTACCAAGGGGGGGACTACGAGCAGTACTTC. Translating it yields CASSYQGGDYEQYF.

This clonotype was counted between two and nine times. The V and J genes are TRBV6-5 and TRBJ2-1; 11 bases map to TRBD1. The CDR3 is 14 residues long. V gave up 4 bases and J gave up 8 bases; unmatched junction bases: 4. In germline, CDR1 is MNHEY, CDR2 SVGAGI. CDR3 sequence: CASSSRDRGDEQFF. CDR3 nucleotides: TGTGCCAGCAGTTCCAGGGACAGGGGGGATGAGCAGTTCTTC.

Concerning this clonotype: A far larger clone is one nucleotide away, so this likely arose from a read error. The genes are TRBV12-3 or TRBV12-4 and TRBJ2-1; 8 nucleotides match TRBD1. J was trimmed by 10 bases and V by 6 bases; bases with no gene match: 20. The CDR3 is 17 residues long. The CDR3 spells CASSRALPGQGSNEQFF. CDR3 nucleotides: TGTGCCAGCAGCCGAGCTCTCCCAGGACAGGGTTCGAACGAGCAGTTCTTC.

A few counts support this clonotype. The chain has TRBV6-2 or TRBV6-3 and TRBJ1-5; D is unclear. From germline, CDR1 is MNHEY and CDR2 SVGEGT. The CDR3 loop spans 15 amino acids. Trimming pared 7 bases from V and 1 base from J, leaving 14 bases between. The CDR3 DNA reads as TGTGCCAGCATCGCCGATCAATGGAGCAATCAGCCCCAGCATTTT. Its protein product is CASIADQWSNQPQHF.

There are many counts of this clonotype. The rearrangement joins TRBV7-2 to TRBJ1-2; 7 positions agree with TRBD1. Trimming cost V 6 bases and J 4 bases; bases outside gene matches: 14. This CDR3 is 16 amino acids long. CDR1 and CDR2 (germline): SGHTA, FQGNSA. This CDR3 reads CASRPNTGVPTYGYTF. DNA for the CDR3: TGTGCCAGCAGACCAAACACAGGGGTCCCTACCTATGGCTACACCTTC.

This clonotype was counted only a few times. The CDR3 loop is CASSPRGDRLSSYNEQFF. The CDR3 DNA is TGTGCCAGCTCACCTCGAGGGGACAGGTTAAGCTCCTACAATGAGCAGTTCTTC. The rearrangement joins TRBV18 to TRBJ2-1; 8 bases agree with TRBD1. Germline values: CDR1 KGHSH, CDR2 LQKENI. J was trimmed by 0 bases and V by 3 bases; bases with no gene match: 10. The CDR3 loop spans 18 amino acids.

This sequence joins TRBV7-9 and TRBJ1-2; D perhaps matches TRBD1 (5 bases). The V end lost 5 bases, the J end lost 5 bases, and 21 bases lay between the germline ends. This CDR3 comprises 16 residues. Per the germline V gene, CDR1 is SEHNR and CDR2 is FQNEAQ (reference sequence). The CDR3 DNA reads TGTGCCAGCAGCCAAATAGGAGGGGCAGGGAGGTATGGCTACACCTTC. Protein: CASSQIGGAGRYGYTF.

This clonotype was counted many times. V gene TRBV12-3 or TRBV12-4 combines with J gene TRBJ2-1; 9 bases map to TRBD2. The CDR3 spans 17 residues. V lost 0 bases to trimming and J lost 7 bases; unmatched junction nucleotides: 10. CDR3: CASSLAAGLAQSNEQFF. The CDR3 DNA is TGTGCCAGCAGTTTAGCCGCGGGACTAGCCCAATCGAATGAGCAGTTCTTC.

This clonotype appeared a few times. The V call is TRBV29-1, the J call TRBJ2-3, with 7 positions matching TRBD2. CDR1 is SQVTM, CDR2 ANQGSEA, per germline. Losses at the gene ends were 4 bases for V and 3 bases for J; bases not matched to a gene: 1. This CDR3 comprises 12 residues. CDR3 sequence: CSVGGGTDTQYF. The CDR3 DNA reads as TGCAGCGTTGGGGGGGGGACAGATACGCAGTATTTT.

This clonotype was counted many times. J is TRBJ2-3 and V is TRBV20-1, with 16 positions matching TRBD2. Germline V lookup: CDR1 DFQATT, CDR2 SNEGSKA (reference sequence). The trim removed 5 bases at V and 4 bases at J, leaving 6 bases unmatched. The CDR3 has 16 amino acids. CDR3 nucleotides: TGCAGTGCTCCCGGGACTAGCGGGAGGGTCTCAGATACGCAGTATTTT. It specifies CSAPGTSGRVSDTQYF.

The rearrangement joins TRBV29-1 to TRBJ2-2; 8 nucleotides match TRBD1. The CDR3 runs to 15 residues. Trimming cost V 7 bases and J 2 bases; bases outside gene matches: 9. Per the germline V gene, CDR1 is SQVTM and CDR2 is ANQGSEA. The CDR3 nucleotides read TGCAGCGCACGACAGGGGTTTTCTAACACCGGGGAGCTGTTTTTT. Translating gives CSARQGFSNTGELFF.

The rearrangement uses TRBV14 and TRBJ2-2; 10 bases are a match to TRBD2. This CDR3 contains 18 residues. CDR1 is SGHDN, CDR2 FVKESK, per germline. V gave up 0 bases and J gave up 6 bases; unmatched junction bases: 10. The CDR3 is CASSQERRLAGVAGELFF. In nucleotides, the CDR3 is TGTGCCAGCAGCCAAGAACGCAGGCTAGCGGGAGTAGCCGGGGAGCTGTTTTTT.